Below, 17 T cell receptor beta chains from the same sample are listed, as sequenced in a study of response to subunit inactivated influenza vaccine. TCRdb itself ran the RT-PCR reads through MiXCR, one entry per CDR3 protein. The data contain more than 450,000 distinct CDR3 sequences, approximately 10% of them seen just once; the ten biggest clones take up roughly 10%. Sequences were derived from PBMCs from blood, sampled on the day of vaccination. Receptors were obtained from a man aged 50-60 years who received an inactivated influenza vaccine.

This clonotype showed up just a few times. CDR3 sequence (DNA): TGTGCCAGCACGCTGGGGGCGCGACCAGAAGAGCAGTACTTC. It yields the protein CASTLGARPEEQYF. The V gene is TRBV7-8, the J gene TRBJ2-7, with D possibly being TRBD1 (6 bases). CDR1 SGHVS and CDR2 FQNEAQ come from the germline V gene. The CDR3 spans 14 residues. V was clipped by 7 bases and J by 7 bases, with 20 bases between them. Using reference TRBV7-8 and TRBJ2-7 for the parts outside the CDR3, the full variable domain is GAGVSQSPRYKVAKRGQDVALRCDPISGHVSLFWYQQALGQGPEFLTYFQNEAQLDKSGLPSDRFFAERPEGSVSTLKIQRTQQEDSAVYLCASTLGARPEEQYFGPGTRLTVT.

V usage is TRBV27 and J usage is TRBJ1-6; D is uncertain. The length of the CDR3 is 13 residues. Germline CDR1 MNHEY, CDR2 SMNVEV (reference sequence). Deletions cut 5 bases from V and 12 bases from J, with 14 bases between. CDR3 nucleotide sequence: TGTGCCAGCAGTCTACGGCCCGTAAGACCCCTCCACTTT. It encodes CASSLRPVRPLHF.

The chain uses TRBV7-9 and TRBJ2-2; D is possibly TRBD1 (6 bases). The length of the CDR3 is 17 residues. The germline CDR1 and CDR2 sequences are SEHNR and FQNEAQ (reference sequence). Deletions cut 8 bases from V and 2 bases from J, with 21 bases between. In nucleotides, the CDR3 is TGTGCCAGCCGAGGGATTAGGGGGAGCGAAAACACCGGGGAGCTGTTTTTT. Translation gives CASRGIRGSENTGELFF.

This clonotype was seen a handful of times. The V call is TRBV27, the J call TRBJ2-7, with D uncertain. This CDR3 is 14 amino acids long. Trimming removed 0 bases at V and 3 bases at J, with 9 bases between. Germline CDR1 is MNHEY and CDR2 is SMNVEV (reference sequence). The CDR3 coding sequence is TGTGCCAGCAGTTTATCGGGGAACCACTACGAGCAGTACTTC. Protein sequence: CASSLSGNHYEQYF.

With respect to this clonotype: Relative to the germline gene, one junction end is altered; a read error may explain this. CDR3 loop: CASTYTGGAVNEQSF. The CDR3 DNA reads TGTGCCAGTACCTATACAGGGGGCGCAGTGAATGAGCAGTCCTTC. The chain has TRBV19 and TRBJ2-1, with 9 nucleotides matching TRBD1. Looked up from germline, CDR1 is LNHDA and CDR2 is SQIVND (reference sequence). This CDR3 has 15 amino acids.

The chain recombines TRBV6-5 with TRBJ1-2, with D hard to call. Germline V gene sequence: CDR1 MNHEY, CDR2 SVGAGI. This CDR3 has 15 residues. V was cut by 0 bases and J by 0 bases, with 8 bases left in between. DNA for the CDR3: TGTGCCAGCAGTTACTCGACGGTAGCTAACTATGGCTACACCTTC. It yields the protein CASSYSTVANYGYTF.

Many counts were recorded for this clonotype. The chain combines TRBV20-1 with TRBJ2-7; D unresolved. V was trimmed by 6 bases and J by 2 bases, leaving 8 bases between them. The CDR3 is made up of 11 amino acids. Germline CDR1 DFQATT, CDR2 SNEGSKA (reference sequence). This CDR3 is CSARQTYEQYF. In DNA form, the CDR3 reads TGCAGTGCAAGACAAACCTACGAGCAGTACTTC.

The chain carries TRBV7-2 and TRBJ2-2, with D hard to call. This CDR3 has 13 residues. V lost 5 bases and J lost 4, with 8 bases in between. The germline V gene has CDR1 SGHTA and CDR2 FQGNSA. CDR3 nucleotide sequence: TGTGCCAGCAGCCGCGTTACCACCGGGGAGCTGTTTTTT. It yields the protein CASSRVTTGELFF.

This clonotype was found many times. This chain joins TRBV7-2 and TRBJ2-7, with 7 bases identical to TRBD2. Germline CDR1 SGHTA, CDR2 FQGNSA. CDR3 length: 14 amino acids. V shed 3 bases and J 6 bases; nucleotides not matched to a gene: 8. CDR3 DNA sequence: TGTGCCAGCAGCTTTCAGGGAGGGCCGTCCGAGCAGTACTTC. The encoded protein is CASSFQGGPSEQYF.

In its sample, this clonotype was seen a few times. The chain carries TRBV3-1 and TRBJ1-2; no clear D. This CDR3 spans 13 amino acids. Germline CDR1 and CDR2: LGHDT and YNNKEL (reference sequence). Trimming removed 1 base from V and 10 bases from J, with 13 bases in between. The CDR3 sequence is CASSQAAGGDYTF. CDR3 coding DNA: TGTGCCAGCAGCCAAGCGGCAGGCGGGGACTACACCTTC. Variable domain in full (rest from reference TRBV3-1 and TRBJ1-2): DTAVSQTPKYLVTQMGNDKSIKCEQNLGHDTMYWYKQDSKKFLKIMFSYNNKELIINETVPNRFSPKSPDKAHLNLHINSLELGDSAVYFCASSQAAGGDYTFGSGTRLTVV.

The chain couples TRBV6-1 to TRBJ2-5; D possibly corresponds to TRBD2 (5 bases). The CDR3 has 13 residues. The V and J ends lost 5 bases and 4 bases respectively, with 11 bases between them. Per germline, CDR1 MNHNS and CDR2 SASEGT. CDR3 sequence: CASSPLSGETQYF. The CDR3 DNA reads TGTGCCAGCAGTCCCCTAAGCGGAGAGACCCAGTACTTC.

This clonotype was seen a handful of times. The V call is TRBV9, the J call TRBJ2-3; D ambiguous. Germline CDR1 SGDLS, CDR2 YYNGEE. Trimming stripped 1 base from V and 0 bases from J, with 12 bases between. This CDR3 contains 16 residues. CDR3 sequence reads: CASSVSLRDSTDTQYF. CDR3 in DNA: TGTGCCAGCAGCGTATCCCTCAGAGATAGCACAGATACGCAGTATTTT.

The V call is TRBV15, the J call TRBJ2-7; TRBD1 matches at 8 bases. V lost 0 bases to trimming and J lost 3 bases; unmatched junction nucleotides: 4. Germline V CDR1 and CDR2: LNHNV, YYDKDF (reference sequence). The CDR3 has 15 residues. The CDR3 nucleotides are TGTGCCACCAGCAGAGATCCAGGACAGGGCTACGAGCAGTACTTC. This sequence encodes CATSRDPGQGYEQYF. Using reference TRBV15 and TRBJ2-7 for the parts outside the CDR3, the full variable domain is DAMVIQNPRYQVTQFGKPVTLSCSQTLNHNVMYWYQQKSSQAPKLLFHYYDKDFNNEADTPDNFQSRRPNTSFCFLDIRSPGLGDTAMYLCATSRDPGQGYEQYFGPGTRLTVT.

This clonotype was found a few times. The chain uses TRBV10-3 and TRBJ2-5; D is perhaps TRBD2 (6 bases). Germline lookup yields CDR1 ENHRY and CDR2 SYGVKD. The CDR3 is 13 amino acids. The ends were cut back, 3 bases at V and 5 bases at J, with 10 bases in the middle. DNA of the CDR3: TGTGCCATCAGTGATTCTAGCGTTGAGACCCAGTACTTC. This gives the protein CAISDSSVETQYF.

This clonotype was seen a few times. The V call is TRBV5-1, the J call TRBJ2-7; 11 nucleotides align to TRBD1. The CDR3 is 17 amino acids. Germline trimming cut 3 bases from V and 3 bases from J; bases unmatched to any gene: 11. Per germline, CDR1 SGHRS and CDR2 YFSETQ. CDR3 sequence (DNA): TGCGCCAGCAGCTCTCGTTGGGACAGGGGGGGTTTCTACGAGCAGTACTTC. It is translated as CASSSRWDRGGFYEQYF.

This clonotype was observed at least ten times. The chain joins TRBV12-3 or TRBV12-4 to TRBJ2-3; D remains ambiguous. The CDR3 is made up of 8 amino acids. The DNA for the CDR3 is TGTGCGACAGATACGCAGTATTTT. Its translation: CATDTQYF.

CDR3 region: CASSESPRGNEQFF. The CDR3, as DNA: TGTGCCAGCAGTGAATCTCCGCGCGGCAATGAGCAGTTCTTC. The rearrangement uses TRBV6-1 and TRBJ2-1; D call uncertain. From germline, CDR1 is MNHNS and CDR2 SASEGT. The CDR3 is 14 residues long. V lost 2 bases, J lost 6 bases, and 11 bases lay in between.